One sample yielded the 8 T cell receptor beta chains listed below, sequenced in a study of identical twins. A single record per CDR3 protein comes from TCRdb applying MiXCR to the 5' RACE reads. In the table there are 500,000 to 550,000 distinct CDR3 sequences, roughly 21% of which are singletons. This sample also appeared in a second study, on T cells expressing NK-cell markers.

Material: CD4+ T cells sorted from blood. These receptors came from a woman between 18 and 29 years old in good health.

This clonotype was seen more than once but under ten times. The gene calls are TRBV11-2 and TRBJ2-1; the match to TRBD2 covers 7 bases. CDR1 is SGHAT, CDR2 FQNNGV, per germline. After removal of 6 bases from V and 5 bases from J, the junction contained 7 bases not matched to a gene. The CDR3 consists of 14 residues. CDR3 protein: CASRSGAPNNEQFF. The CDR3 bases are TGTGCCAGCAGGAGCGGGGCCCCGAACAATGAGCAGTTCTTC. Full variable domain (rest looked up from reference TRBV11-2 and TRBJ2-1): EAGVAQSPRYKIIEKRQSVAFWCNPISGHATLYWYQQILGQGPKLLIQFQNNGVVDDSQLPKDRFSAERLKGVDSTLKIQPAKLEDSAVYLCASRSGAPNNEQFFGPGTRLTVL.

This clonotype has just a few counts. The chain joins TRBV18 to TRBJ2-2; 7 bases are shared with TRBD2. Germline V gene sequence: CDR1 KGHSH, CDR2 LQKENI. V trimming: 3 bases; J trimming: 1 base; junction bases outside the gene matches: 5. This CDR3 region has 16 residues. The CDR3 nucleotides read TGTGCCAGCTCACCGCCGGGGGGACTGAACACCGGGGAGCTGTTTTTT. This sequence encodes CASSPPGGLNTGELFF.

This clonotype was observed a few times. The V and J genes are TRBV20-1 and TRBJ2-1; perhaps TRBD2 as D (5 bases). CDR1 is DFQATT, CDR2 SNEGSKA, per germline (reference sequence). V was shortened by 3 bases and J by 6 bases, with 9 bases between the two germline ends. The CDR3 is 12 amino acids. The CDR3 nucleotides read TGCAGTGCTAGTATAGCGCTCAATGAGCAGTTCTTC. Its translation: CSASIALNEQFF.

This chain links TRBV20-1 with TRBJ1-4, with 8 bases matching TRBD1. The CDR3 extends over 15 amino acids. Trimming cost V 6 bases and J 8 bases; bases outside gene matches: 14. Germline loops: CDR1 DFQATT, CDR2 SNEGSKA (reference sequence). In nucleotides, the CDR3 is TGCAGTGCCATAAATGCCAGGGGGCAACGCGAAAAACTGTTTTTT. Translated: CSAINARGQREKLFF.

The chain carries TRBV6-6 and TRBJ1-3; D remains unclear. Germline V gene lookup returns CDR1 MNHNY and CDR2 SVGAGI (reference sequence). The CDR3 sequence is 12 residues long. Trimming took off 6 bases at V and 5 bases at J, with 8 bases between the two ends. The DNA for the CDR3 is TGTGCCAGCAGCTCCTCCCGAAACACCATATATTTT. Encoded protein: CASSSSRNTIYF.

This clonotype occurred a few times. The CDR3 reads CASSYPVGNEQFF. The CDR3 coding sequence is TGTGCCAGCAGTTACCCGGTGGGGAATGAGCAGTTCTTC. The chain employs TRBV6-5 and TRBJ2-1, with no clear D. This CDR3 is 13 amino acids long. Germline CDR1 reads MNHEY; CDR2 reads SVGAGI. Deletions cut 2 bases from V and 7 bases from J, with 9 bases between.

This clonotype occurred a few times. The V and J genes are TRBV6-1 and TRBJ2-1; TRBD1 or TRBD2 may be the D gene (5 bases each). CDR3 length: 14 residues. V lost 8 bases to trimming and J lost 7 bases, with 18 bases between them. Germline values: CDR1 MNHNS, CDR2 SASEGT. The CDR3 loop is CASGLDLEGNEQFF. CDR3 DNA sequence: TGTGCCAGCGGGTTGGACCTTGAGGGGAATGAGCAGTTCTTC.

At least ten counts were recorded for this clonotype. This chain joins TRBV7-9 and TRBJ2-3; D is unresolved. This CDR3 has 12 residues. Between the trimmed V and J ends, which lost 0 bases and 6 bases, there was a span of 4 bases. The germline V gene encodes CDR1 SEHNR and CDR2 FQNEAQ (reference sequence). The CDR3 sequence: CASSLATDTQYF. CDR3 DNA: TGTGCCAGCAGCTTAGCGACTGATACGCAGTATTTT.